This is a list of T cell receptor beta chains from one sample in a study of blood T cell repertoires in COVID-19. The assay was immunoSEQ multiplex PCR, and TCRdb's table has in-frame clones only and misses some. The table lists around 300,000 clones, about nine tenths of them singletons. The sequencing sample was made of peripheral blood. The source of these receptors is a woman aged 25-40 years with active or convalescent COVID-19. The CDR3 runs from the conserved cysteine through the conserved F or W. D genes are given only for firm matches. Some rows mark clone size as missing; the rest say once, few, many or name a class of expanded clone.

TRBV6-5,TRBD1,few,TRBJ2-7,TGTGCCAGCCGTTCCCGGGACAGAGTTGAGATTGTCGAGCAGTACTTC,CASRSRDRVEIVEQYF
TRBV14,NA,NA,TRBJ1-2,TGTGCCAGCAGCCAAGTCTCCAAGGGGGGGGAGGATGGCTACACCTTC,CASSQVSKGGEDGYTF
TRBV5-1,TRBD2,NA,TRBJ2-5,TGCGCCAGCAGCCTAGGACTAGCGGGGGGGCTGGAGACCCAGTACTTC,CASSLGLAGGLETQYF
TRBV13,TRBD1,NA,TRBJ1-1,TGTGCCAGCAGCTTAGGTAACAGGGGCCACACTGAAGCTTTCTTT,CASSLGNRGHTEAFF
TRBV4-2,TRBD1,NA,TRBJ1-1,TGTGCCAGTAGTACAGGGGGCGCAGGGGATACTGAAGCTTTCTTT,CASSTGGAGDTEAFF
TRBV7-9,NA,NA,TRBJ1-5,TGTGCCAGCAGCTTGTCGGGGACTGGCAATCAGCCCCAGCATTTT,CASSLSGTGNQPQHF
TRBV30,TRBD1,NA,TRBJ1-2,TGTGCCGGAGGGACAGTCTATGGCTACACCTTC,CAGGTVYGYTF
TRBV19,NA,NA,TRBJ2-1,TGTGCCACCACTCGTGCTAGCTCCTACAATGAGCAGTTCTTC,CATTRASSYNEQFF
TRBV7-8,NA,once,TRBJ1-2,TGTGCCAGCAGCTTAGCGCCCCGGGGGGGGAACGGCTACACCTTC,CASSLAPRGGNGYTF
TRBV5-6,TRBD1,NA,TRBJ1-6,TGTGCCAGCAGCTTGGTAGGGGGCGCGAATTCACCCCTCCACTTT,CASSLVGGANSPLHF
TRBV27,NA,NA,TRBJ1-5,TGTGCCAGCAGTTTGCGAGGCTTTAGCAATCAGCCCCAGCATTTT,CASSLRGFSNQPQHF
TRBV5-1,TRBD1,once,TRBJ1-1,TGCGCCAGCGGACGAACAGGGGTGGTCACTGAAGCTTTCTTT,CASGRTGVVTEAFF
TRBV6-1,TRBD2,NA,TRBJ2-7,TGTGCCAGCAGTGACAAGCGGGGGGGCTTTTCCGAGCAGTACTTC,CASSDKRGGFSEQYF
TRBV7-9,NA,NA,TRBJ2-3,TGTGCCAGCAGCTGGAGGGGGCGGGAAGATACGCAGTATTTT,CASSWRGREDTQYF
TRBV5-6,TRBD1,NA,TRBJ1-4,TGTGCCAGCAGCTTGAAGGACAGGGGTGAAAAACTGTTTTTT,CASSLKDRGEKLFF
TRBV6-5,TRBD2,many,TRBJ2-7,TGTGCCAGCAGGGGGGGGTCGAGCGAGCAGTACTTC,CASRGGSSEQYF
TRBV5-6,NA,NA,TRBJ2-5,TGTGCCAGCAGCTTGATCGTGATACCCAGAGAGACCCAGTACTTC,CASSLIVIPRETQYF
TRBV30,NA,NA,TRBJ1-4,TGTGCCTGGAGACTACCGTTTCCAGCTAATGAAAAACTGTTTTTT,CAWRLPFPANEKLFF
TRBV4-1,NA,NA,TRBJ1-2,TGCGCCAGCAGCCAAGAGGGCTCCATGAATGCCTACACCTTC,CASSQEGSMNAYTF
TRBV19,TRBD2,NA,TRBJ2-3,TGTGCCAGTAGTATAGTCAGCGGGGGCGAAGATACGCAGTATTTT,CASSIVSGGEDTQYF
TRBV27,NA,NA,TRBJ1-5,TGTGCCAGCAGTTCCGCGGGGGCGCTGGATCAGCCCCAGCATTTT,CASSSAGALDQPQHF
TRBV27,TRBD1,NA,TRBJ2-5,TGTGCCAGCAGTTGGGGACAGGATAGCGGGACCCAGTACTTC,CASSWGQDSGTQYF
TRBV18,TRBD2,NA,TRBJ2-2,TGTGCCAGCTCACCACTAGCGGGGGTTTCGAACACCGGGGAGCTGTTTTTT,CASSPLAGVSNTGELFF
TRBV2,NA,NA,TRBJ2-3,TGTGCCAGGGGGGGGGCAAGCACAGATACGCAGTATTTT,CARGGASTDTQYF
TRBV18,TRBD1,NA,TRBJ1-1,TGTGCCAGCTCACTGACAGGGTCGACTGAAGCTTTCTTT,CASSLTGSTEAFF
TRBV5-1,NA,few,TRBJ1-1,TGCGCCAGCAGCTTTGACAGGAACACTGAAGCTTTCTTT,CASSFDRNTEAFF
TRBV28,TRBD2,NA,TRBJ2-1,TGTGCCAGCATCATTAGCGGGGGGGCCGGTGAGCAGTTCTTC,CASIISGGAGEQFF
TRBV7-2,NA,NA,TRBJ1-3,TGTGCCAGCAGCTCCCTTTCTGGAAACACCATATATTTT,CASSSLSGNTIYF
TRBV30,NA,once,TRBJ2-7,TGTGCCTCCTCAGGGGGACTGTACGAGCAGTACTTC,CASSGGLYEQYF